Each of the 13 T cell receptor beta chains below was sequenced from the same sample in a study of blood T cell repertoires in COVID-19. Sequencing was performed with immunoSEQ multiplex PCR; in TCRdb, only in-frame clones are kept and a portion is missing. Among roughly 250,000 clones, about 86% were seen once, and the ten largest hold around 14%. Material: peripheral blood. All receptors derive from a person aged 65 to 85 with COVID-19, enrolled during active disease.

The V call is TRBV11-2, the J call TRBJ1-3; no clear D gene. The CDR3 is 14 residues long. CDR1 SGHAT and CDR2 FQNNGV come from the germline V gene. V was cut by 6 bases and J by 4 bases, with 13 bases left in between. As DNA, the CDR3 is TGTGCCAGCAGACCGTCGGTCGCGGGAAACACCATATATTTT. It is translated as CASRPSVAGNTIYF.

The V call is TRBV28, the J call TRBJ2-3, with D possibly matching TRBD2 (7 bases). Germline loops: CDR1 MDHEN, CDR2 SYDVKM. V lost 6 bases to trimming and J lost 4 bases, with 17 bases between them. This CDR3 spans 15 amino acids. The CDR3 bases are TGTGCCAGCAGGAGCCGTGGGGGGGGCCCAGATACGCAGTATTTT. Residues: CASRSRGGGPDTQYF. Full variable domain (remainder filled in from reference TRBV28 and TRBJ2-3): DVKVTQSSRYLVKRTGEKVFLECVQDMDHENMFWYRQDPGLGLRLIYFSYDVKMKEKGDIPEGYSVSREKKERFSLILESASTNQTSMYLCASRSRGGGPDTQYFGPGTRLTVL.

This clone was picked up one time. The chain carries TRBV6-6 and TRBJ1-1, with a possible D match to TRBD1 (5 bases). V was pared by 4 bases and J by 10 bases, with 13 bases between. Germline V gene lookup returns CDR1 MNHNY and CDR2 SVGAGI (reference sequence). This CDR3 is 12 amino acids long. CDR3 DNA sequence: TGTGCCAGCAGTTCCGGGGACTTTGGAGCTTTCTTT. Translation gives CASSSGDFGAFF.

The CDR3 loop is CASSTLAGRSTDTQYF. The CDR3 region has the DNA TGTGCCAGCAGCACCCTAGCGGGCCGTAGCACAGATACGCAGTATTTT. The chain links TRBV6-2 or TRBV6-3 to TRBJ2-3, with 8 bases that match TRBD2. This CDR3 is 16 amino acids long. Germline CDR1 and CDR2: MNHEY and SVGEGT. The V segment lost 6 bases and the J segment 0 bases; nucleotides outside the gene matches: 8.

This clone was seen a few times. This same CDR3 is encoded by further DNA sequences in the sample. The chain carries TRBV6-5 and TRBJ2-7; D may be TRBD1 (5 bases). V was clipped by 4 bases and J by 0 bases, with 13 bases between them. Germline values: CDR1 MNHEY, CDR2 SVGAGI. The CDR3 runs 15 residues. CDR3 nucleotide sequence: TGTGCCAGCAGTTCCGAATACAGGAGCTCCTACGAGCAGTACTTC. Its protein product is CASSSEYRSSYEQYF.

V usage is TRBV9 and J usage is TRBJ2-3; the match to TRBD2 covers 11 bases. The CDR3 loop spans 17 amino acids. The ends lost 0 bases at V and 3 bases at J; junction bases unmatched: 6. Germline V gene sequence: CDR1 SGDLS, CDR2 YYNGEE. The CDR3 reads CASSVDLAGGLTDTQYF. In DNA form, the CDR3 reads TGTGCCAGCAGCGTAGACCTAGCGGGAGGACTTACAGATACGCAGTATTTT.

This chain uses TRBV29-1 with TRBJ2-1; weak D call: TRBD1 (6 bases). Trimming left V 5 bases short and J 0 bases short, with 17 bases between. The CDR3 spans 16 residues. The germline CDR1 and CDR2 sequences are SQVTM and ANQGSEA. CDR3 coding DNA: TGCAGCGTTCTGAGACAGGTGTCGAGCTCCTACAATGAGCAGTTCTTC. Amino acids: CSVLRQVSSSYNEQFF.

This clone was picked up a small number of times. The chain is built from TRBV7-2 and TRBJ2-5; D gene uncertain. Germline V gene sequence: CDR1 SGHTA, CDR2 FQGNSA. V lost 1 base and J 5 bases, leaving 5 bases between the germline ends. This CDR3 spans 12 amino acids. CDR3 loop: CASSLDGETQYF. CDR3 coding DNA: TGTGCCAGCAGCTTAGACGGGGAGACCCAGTACTTC.

This chain connects TRBV19 to TRBJ2-3; perhaps TRBD1 as D (5 bases). Looked up from germline, CDR1 is LNHDA and CDR2 is SQIVND (reference sequence). V lost 6 bases to trimming and J lost 3 bases, with 10 bases between them. The CDR3 covers 13 residues. The CDR3 sequence is CASRQDGTDTQYF. The CDR3 coding sequence is TGTGCCAGTAGACAGGACGGAACAGATACGCAGTATTTT.

This rearrangement joins TRBV4-1 to TRBJ1-2; D perhaps matches TRBD1 (6 bases). Trimming removed 3 bases from V and 1 base from J, with 12 bases in between. Germline assignment: CDR1 MGHRA and CDR2 YSYEKL. The CDR3 spans 15 residues. CDR3 DNA sequence: TGCGCCAGCAGCCAGTTAACAGGGTTTAACTATGGCTACACCTTC. Encoded protein: CASSQLTGFNYGYTF.

A single count supports this clone. The gene calls are TRBV4-2 and TRBJ2-2; D is possibly TRBD2 (6 bases). Germline loops: CDR1 LGHNA, CDR2 YNFKEQ. V lost 5 bases and J 0 bases, leaving 16 bases between the germline ends. This CDR3 region has 17 residues. The CDR3 DNA is TGTGCCAGCAGCTCCTATTTTGGGGGGACGAACACCGGGGAGCTGTTTTTT. It encodes CASSSYFGGTNTGELFF.

V and J are TRBV6-2 or TRBV6-3 and TRBJ1-2, with no clear D. CDR1 MNHEY and CDR2 SVGEGT come from the germline V gene. V lost 6 bases and J 8 bases, leaving 22 bases between the germline ends. The length of the CDR3 is 15 residues. CDR3: CASSPVVTLTGGYTF. The CDR3, as DNA: TGTGCCAGCAGCCCGGTTGTTACTCTTACGGGGGGCTACACCTTC.

To note about this clone: At the DNA level, this CDR3 is encoded by other sequences in the same sample as well. This chain uses TRBV6-4 with TRBJ1-1, with a possible D match to TRBD1 (5 bases). CDR1 and CDR2 from the germline V gene are MRHNA and SNTAGT. CDR3 size: 13 residues. V lost 6 bases to trimming and J lost 1 base, with 9 bases between them. The CDR3 here is CASSFDRNTEAFF. CDR3 sequence (DNA): TGTGCCAGCAGCTTTGACAGGAACACTGAAGCTTTCTTT.